Listed here is a single TCR beta chain. The authors' processing: Estimated nucleated cell counts came from reference gene primer amplification. Produced via immunoSEQ multiplex PCR; TCRdb's table is partial and in-frame only. The V and J calls and clone size were taken over from that table, and D and trimming were inferred from the DNA. The sample carries some 70,000 clones, 70% to 85% recorded once. This specimen comes from a study of blood T cell repertoires in COVID-19. About the study: The study drew acute and convalescent COVID-19 samples from the United States, Italy and Spain. T cells, B-cell-depleted T cells, or PBMCs provided the cDNA or gDNA that served as material.

Germline V gives CDR1 MDHEN, CDR2 SYDVKM. The J segment lost 8 bases and the V segment lost 8 bases, leaving 8 bases of the junction unmatched. This CDR3 has 14 amino acids. V is TRBV28 and J is TRBJ2-7; 14 bases are a match to TRBD2. The sample was peripheral blood. This sequence originates from a woman aged 45-65 years with acute or convalescent COVID-19. As DNA, the CDR3 is TGTGCCAGCGGATCCGGGACTAGCGGGAGAAAGCAGTACTTC. Translation gives CASGSGTSGRKQYF.